Following are 15 T cell receptor beta chains from one sample sequenced in a study of blood T cells in healthy people across ages. A J-beta primer mix and a sample-barcoded 5' primer were used in a second PCR of about 7 to 12 cycles. TCRdb independently ran MiXCR on the 5' RACE reads; one entry per CDR3 protein. Of about 1.8 million distinct CDR3 sequences listed, approximately 50% are singletons. Sequencing was carried out using blood. The origin of the receptors is a woman in her thirties or forties in good health.

This clonotype was detected only once. J is TRBJ2-1 and V is TRBV7-9; D unresolved. This CDR3 contains 12 residues. Germline V gives CDR1 SEHNR, CDR2 FQNEAQ (reference sequence). V was trimmed by 3 bases and J by 9 bases, leaving 9 bases between them. The CDR3, as DNA: TGTGCCAGCAGCTTCGACTGGGGTGAGCAGTTCTTC. Amino acids: CASSFDWGEQFF. Drawing the rest from reference TRBV7-9 and TRBJ2-1, the complete variable domain is DTGVSQNPRHKITKRGQNVTFRCDPISEHNRLYWYRQTLGQGPEFLTYFQNEAQLEKSRLLSDRFSAERPKGSFSTLEIQRTEQGDSAMYLCASSFDWGEQFFGPGTRLTVL.

This clonotype was observed a single time. This sequence joins TRBV24-1 and TRBJ2-3, with D perhaps matching TRBD2 (5 bases). The CDR3 is 19 residues long. Trimming shortened V by 7 bases and J by 2 bases, and 27 bases separated the two germline ends. Germline CDR1 KGHDR, CDR2 SFDVKD. The CDR3 DNA follows: TGTGCCACCAGCGATCCGACCCCTCTAACGGGGAAACACACAGATACGCAGTATTTT. It specifies CATSDPTPLTGKHTDTQYF.

A single count supports this clonotype. This sequence joins TRBV7-9 and TRBJ2-3; D might be TRBD1 or TRBD2, each matching 5 bases. This CDR3 region has 12 residues. The V gene's germline CDR1 is SEHNR and CDR2 FQNEAQ (reference sequence). Trimming removed 1 base at V and 14 bases at J, with 13 bases between. CDR3 in DNA: TGTGCCAGCAGCTTAGGCGGAGAGGGGCCGTATTTT. Translated: CASSLGGEGPYF.

This clonotype was detected a few times. This chain joins TRBV12-3 or TRBV12-4 and TRBJ1-5; D possibly corresponds to TRBD1 (5 bases). The germline V and J ends were trimmed by 3 bases and 7 bases, with 13 bases remaining between them. CDR3 size: 14 residues. The CDR3, as DNA: TGTGCCAGCAGTTTCAATGGCAAGGGGCAGCCCCAGCATTTT. Residues: CASSFNGKGQPQHF.

This clonotype was counted between two and nine times. The chain uses TRBV28 and TRBJ2-7, with D hard to call. This CDR3 is 15 amino acids long. With 3 bases removed from V and 2 bases from J, the gap between germline ends came to 14 bases. The germline gives CDR1 MDHEN, CDR2 SYDVKM. CDR3 coding DNA: TGTGCCAGCAGTTTGGGGATTGGACCGGCCTACGAGCAGTACTTC. This gives the protein CASSLGIGPAYEQYF.

V gene TRBV11-2 combines with J gene TRBJ1-5, with 10 bases matching TRBD1. This CDR3 spans 15 amino acids. CDR1 is SGHAT, CDR2 FQNNGV, per germline. After removal of 6 bases from V and 6 bases from J, the junction contained 8 bases not matched to a gene. CDR3 sequence reads: CASSPPGTGAQPQHF. The CDR3 nucleotides read TGTGCCAGCAGTCCGCCAGGGACAGGGGCTCAGCCCCAGCATTTT.

The V gene is TRBV20-1, the J gene TRBJ2-1; 7 nucleotides line up with TRBD1. CDR1 is DFQATT and CDR2 is SNEGSKA in the germline V gene (reference sequence). The length of the CDR3 is 13 residues. The J segment lost 5 bases and the V segment lost 1 base, leaving 2 bases of the junction unmatched. DNA for the CDR3: TGCAGTGCTAGAGGTGACAGGGACAATGAGCAGTTCTTC. This gives the protein CSARGDRDNEQFF.

This clonotype was recorded a few times. V is TRBV7-3 and J is TRBJ2-3, with D perhaps given as TRBD1 or TRBD2 (5 bases each). Germline lookup yields CDR1 SGHTA and CDR2 FQGTGA. This CDR3 has 17 amino acids. V was shortened by 5 bases and J by 2 bases, with 20 bases between the two germline ends. CDR3 sequence: CASSKTGTLEITDTQYF. DNA for the CDR3: TGTGCCAGCAGCAAAACCGGGACCCTGGAAATCACAGATACGCAGTATTTT.

The chain joins TRBV29-1 to TRBJ1-2; weak D call: TRBD1 (6 bases). Germline V gives CDR1 SQVTM, CDR2 ANQGSEA. CDR3 length equals 16 residues. Between the trimmed V and J ends, which lost 1 base and 0 bases, there was a span of 15 bases. CDR3 sequence (DNA): TGCAGCGTTGAAGGGAGTGGGGGGGCCTCTAACTATGGCTACACCTTC. Residues: CSVEGSGGASNYGYTF.

The V gene is TRBV2, the J gene TRBJ2-3; D possibly corresponds to TRBD2 (6 bases). This CDR3 has 13 amino acids. Trimming took off 7 bases at V and 6 bases at J, with 14 bases between the two ends. Germline values: CDR1 SNHLY, CDR2 FYNNEI. CDR3 amino acids: CASTAGRVDTQYF. The DNA for the CDR3 is TGTGCCAGCACGGCGGGGCGGGTGGATACGCAGTATTTT.

This clonotype was detected only a few times. The chain is built from TRBV4-2 and TRBJ2-3, with 7 bases lining up with TRBD2. The CDR3 totals 18 residues. CDR1 and CDR2 (germline): LGHNA, YNFKEQ. V gave up 1 base and J gave up 3 bases; unmatched junction bases: 13. The CDR3 nucleotides read TGTGCCAGCAGCCAAGTCCTGACTCGCGGGAGAGAGACAGATACGCAGTATTTT. Translation: CASSQVLTRGRETDTQYF.

In regard to this clonotype: The junction and the germline gene differ at one end; a read error may be behind it. The J gene is TRBJ1-2, the V gene TRBV7-9; TRBD1 matches at 8 bases. The CDR3 has 16 amino acids. The germline CDR1 and CDR2 sequences are SEHNR and FQNEAQ (reference sequence). CDR3 nucleotide sequence: TGTGCCAGCAGCGGTGGCGGACAGGGTGAAAACTCTGGCTACACCTTC. Translated, it gives CASSGGGQGENSGYTF. Based on the CDR3 plus reference TRBV7-9 and TRBJ1-2, the full variable domain is DTGVSQNPRHKITKRGQNVTFRCDPISEHNRLYWYRQTLGQGPEFLTYFQNEAQLEKSRLLSDRFSAERPKGSFSTLEIQRTEQGDSAMYLCASSGGGQGENSGYTFGSGTRLTVV.

This clonotype was counted only a few times. The chain links TRBV29-1 to TRBJ2-1, with D uncertain. V dropped 4 bases and J dropped 3 bases, with 7 bases sitting between them. Per the germline V gene, CDR1 is SQVTM and CDR2 is ANQGSEA. The CDR3 has 12 residues. CDR3 amino acids: CSVGAGYNEQFF. CDR3 in DNA: TGCAGCGTTGGTGCAGGCTACAATGAGCAGTTCTTC.

The rearrangement joins TRBV5-5 to TRBJ2-5; D is unresolved. The CDR3 length is 14 residues. The V gene lost 1 base and the J gene lost 4 bases, with 11 bases spanning the gap. The germline gives CDR1 SGHKS, CDR2 YYEKEE (reference sequence). The CDR3 here is CASSLRVGVETQYF. The CDR3 coding sequence is TGTGCCAGCAGCTTGCGTGTTGGTGTAGAGACCCAGTACTTC. Variable domain in full (rest from reference TRBV5-5 and TRBJ2-5): DAGVTQSPTHLIKTRGQQVTLRCSPISGHKSVSWYQQVLGQGPQFIFQYYEKEERGRGNFPDRFSARQFPNYSSELNVNALLLGDSALYLCASSLRVGVETQYFGPGTRLLVL.

The chain employs TRBV27 and TRBJ2-5, with D maybe TRBD2 (5 bases). This CDR3 spans 11 amino acids. V gave up 7 bases and J gave up 6 bases, with 9 bases separating them. Germline values: CDR1 MNHEY, CDR2 SMNVEV (reference sequence). The CDR3: CASKREKTQYF. The CDR3 DNA is TGTGCCAGCAAGAGGGAAAAGACCCAGTACTTC.